Detailed here is one T cell receptor beta chain. The antigen remains undetermined. Measured with immunoSEQ multiplex PCR; TCRdb has only the in-frame clones, and not every one. The profile shows 20,000 to 25,000 clones, around 91% of them singletons. The CDR3 has 14 amino acids. CDR1 is MDHEN and CDR2 is SYDVKM in the germline V gene. Trimming cost V 3 bases and J 1 base, with 8 bases left between them. This entry belongs to a study of PD-L1 blockade in urothelial cancer. Study-level points and caveats: A pretreatment blood TCR clonality that fell below the median predicted better progression-free and overall survival.

This clonotype was sampled from a woman in her sixties with urothelial cancer. Sample: PBMCs, taken around atezolizumab (anti-PD-L1) treatment. The chain uses TRBV28 and TRBJ2-3; D possibly corresponds to TRBD2 (6 bases). The CDR3 region is CASSFGGGTDTQYF. For the CDR3, the DNA is TGTGCCAGCAGTTTCGGGGGAGGCACAGATACGCAGTATTTT.